Listed below are T cell receptor beta chains from one sample, sequenced in a study of shared clonotypes between healthy human individuals. Profiled with immunoSEQ multiplex PCR; TCRdb holds only in-frame clones, not every one. This table holds millions of clones, about 93% found once. Specimen: naive CD8+ T cells from PBMCs. All receptors derive from a man aged 18 to 30 in good health. Some clones in this sample may be carry-over from other donors' samples. Each CDR3 is given with its conserved first and last residue. The order of the fields is CDR3 length, J gene, V gene, clone size, CDR3 protein. Some rows have no size entry. The others give once, few or many, or a class for an expanded clone.

>14|TRBJ2-7|TRBV7-9|NA
CASSSRTGAEEQYF
>12|TRBJ2-7|TRBV5-1|NA
CASRGGNANQYF
>13|TRBJ2-5|TRBV30|NA
CAWSAGNQETQYF
>16|TRBJ2-4|TRBV7-8|once
CASSPFTVLAKNIQYF
>14|TRBJ2-7|TRBV27|NA
CASSLSSGQYEQYF
>16|TRBJ1-4|TRBV6-4|NA
CASRQQDLGTNEKLFF
>15|TRBJ2-2|TRBV7-6|NA
CASSLVLTPTGELFF
>16|TRBJ2-1|TRBV7-9|NA
CASSLGGGAFYNEQFF
>15|TRBJ2-3|TRBV7-9|NA
CASSGRDRGTDTQYF
>22|TRBJ1-4|TRBV13|NA
CASSLRPHLELSGQPYNEKLFF
>13|TRBJ2-5|TRBV6-6|NA
CAHMDSGTETQYF
>13|TRBJ2-1|TRBV7-9|few
CASSLGLYNEQFF
>15|TRBJ1-4|TRBV21-1|NA
CASSKGDRTNEKLFF
>14|TRBJ2-3|TRBV6-1|once
CASGLAGGWDTQYF
>18|TRBJ1-1|TRBV4-2|NA
CASSQSPQGAEGNTEAFF
>14|TRBJ2-3|TRBV27|NA
CASSLIQGADTQYF
>16|TRBJ1-3|TRBV7-6|NA
CASSLVDRGSGNTIYF
>15|TRBJ2-5|TRBV2|NA
CASSLGLAGEETQYF
>13|TRBJ1-1|TRBV27|once
CASRGQGELEAFF
>13|TRBJ2-1|TRBV4-1|NA
CASSQDAVDEQFF
>15|TRBJ2-1|TRBV18|once
CASSPPGTGANEQFF
>15|TRBJ2-7|TRBV29-1|NA
CSAYGESGAPYEQYF
>14|TRBJ1-1|TRBV5-1|NA
CASSPSGTGPEAFF
>14|TRBJ2-1|TRBV28|NA
CASSLVRMDNEQFF
>14|TRBJ2-1|TRBV29-1|NA
CSVPLGTSAHEQFF
>14|TRBJ2-7|TRBV28|NA
CASRLAGPSYEQYF
>14|TRBJ1-2|TRBV14|NA
CASSPVGGAYGYTF